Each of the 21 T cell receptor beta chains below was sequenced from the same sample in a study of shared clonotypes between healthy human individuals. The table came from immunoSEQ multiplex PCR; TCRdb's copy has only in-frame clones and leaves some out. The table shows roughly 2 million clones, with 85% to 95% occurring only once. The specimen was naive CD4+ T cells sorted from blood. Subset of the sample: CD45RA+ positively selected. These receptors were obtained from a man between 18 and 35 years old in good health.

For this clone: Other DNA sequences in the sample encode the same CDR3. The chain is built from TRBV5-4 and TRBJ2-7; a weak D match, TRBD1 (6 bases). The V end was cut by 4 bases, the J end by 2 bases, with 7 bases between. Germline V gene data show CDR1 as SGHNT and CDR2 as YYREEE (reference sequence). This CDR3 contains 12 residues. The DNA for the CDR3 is TGTGCCAGCAGCCGGGACACCTACGAGCAGTACTTC. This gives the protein CASSRDTYEQYF.

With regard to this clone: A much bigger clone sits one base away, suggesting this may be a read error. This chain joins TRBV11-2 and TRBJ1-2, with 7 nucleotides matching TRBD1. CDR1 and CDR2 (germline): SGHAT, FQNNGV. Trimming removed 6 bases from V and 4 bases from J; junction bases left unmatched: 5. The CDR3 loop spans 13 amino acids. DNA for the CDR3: TGTGCCAGCAGTGCGGGACAGAGCTATGGCTACACCTTC. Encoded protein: CASSAGQSYGYTF.

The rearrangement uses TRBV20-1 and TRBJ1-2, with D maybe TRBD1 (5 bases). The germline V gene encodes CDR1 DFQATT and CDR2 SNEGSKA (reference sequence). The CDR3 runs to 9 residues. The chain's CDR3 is CAMGDGYTF. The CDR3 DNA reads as TGCGCCATGGGGGATGGCTACACCTTC.

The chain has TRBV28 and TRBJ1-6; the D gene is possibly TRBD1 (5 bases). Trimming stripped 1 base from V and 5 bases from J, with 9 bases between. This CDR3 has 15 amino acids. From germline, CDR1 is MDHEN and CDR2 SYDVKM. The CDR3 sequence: CASSLLMGDNSPLHF. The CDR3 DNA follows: TGTGCCAGCAGTTTATTAATGGGGGATAATTCACCCCTCCACTTT. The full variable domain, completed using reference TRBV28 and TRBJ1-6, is DVKVTQSSRYLVKRTGEKVFLECVQDMDHENMFWYRQDPGLGLRLIYFSYDVKMKEKGDIPEGYSVSREKKERFSLILESASTNQTSMYLCASSLLMGDNSPLHFGNGTRLTVT.

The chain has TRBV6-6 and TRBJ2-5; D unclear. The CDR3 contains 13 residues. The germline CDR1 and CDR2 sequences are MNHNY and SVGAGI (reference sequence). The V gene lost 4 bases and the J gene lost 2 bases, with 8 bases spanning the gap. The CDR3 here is CASSSQLQETQYF. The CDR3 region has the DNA TGTGCCAGCAGTTCTCAGTTGCAAGAGACCCAGTACTTC.

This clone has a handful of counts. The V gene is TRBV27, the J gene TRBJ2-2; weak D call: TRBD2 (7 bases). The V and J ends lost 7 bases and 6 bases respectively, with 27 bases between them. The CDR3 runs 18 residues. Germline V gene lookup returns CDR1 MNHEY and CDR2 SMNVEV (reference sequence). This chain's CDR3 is CASIPGGPVFGVSGELFF. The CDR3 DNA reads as TGTGCCAGCATCCCGGGGGGCCCAGTTTTTGGGGTATCCGGGGAGCTGTTTTTT.

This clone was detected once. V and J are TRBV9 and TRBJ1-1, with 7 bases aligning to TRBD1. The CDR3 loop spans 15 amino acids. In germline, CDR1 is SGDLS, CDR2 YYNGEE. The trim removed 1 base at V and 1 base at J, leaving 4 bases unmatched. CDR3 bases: TGTGCCAGCAGCGTAAGGGGACAGACGAACACTGAAGCTTTCTTT. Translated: CASSVRGQTNTEAFF.

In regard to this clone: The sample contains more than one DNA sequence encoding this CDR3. CDR3 in DNA: TGCAGCGTCGAATTCGGGGGGTTAGGAGATACGCAGTATTTT. This codes for CSVEFGGLGDTQYF. The chain has TRBV29-1 and TRBJ2-3; 7 bases are shared with TRBD2. Germline CDR1 and CDR2: SQVTM and ANQGSEA. The V segment lost 6 bases and the J segment 5 bases; nucleotides outside the gene matches: 11. The CDR3 has 14 amino acids.

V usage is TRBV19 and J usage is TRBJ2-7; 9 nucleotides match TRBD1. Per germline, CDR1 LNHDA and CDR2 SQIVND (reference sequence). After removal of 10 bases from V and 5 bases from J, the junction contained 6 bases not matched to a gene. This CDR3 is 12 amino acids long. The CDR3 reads CATKDRGNEQYF. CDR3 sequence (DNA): TGTGCCACCAAGGACAGGGGCAACGAGCAGTACTTC.

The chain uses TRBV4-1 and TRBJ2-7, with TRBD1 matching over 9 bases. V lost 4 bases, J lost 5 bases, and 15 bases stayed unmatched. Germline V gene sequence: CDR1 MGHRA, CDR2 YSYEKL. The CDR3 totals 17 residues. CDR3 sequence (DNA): TGCGCCAGCAGCCTTAGGACACCGGGACAGGGTCCCGACGAGCAGTACTTC. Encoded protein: CASSLRTPGQGPDEQYF.

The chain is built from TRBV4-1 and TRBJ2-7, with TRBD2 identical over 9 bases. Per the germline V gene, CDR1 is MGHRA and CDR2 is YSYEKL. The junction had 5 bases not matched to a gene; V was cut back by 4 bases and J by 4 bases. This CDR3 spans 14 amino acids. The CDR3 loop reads CASSPRGGGYEQYF. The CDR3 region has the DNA TGCGCCAGCAGCCCGCGGGGGGGCGGGTACGAGCAGTACTTC.

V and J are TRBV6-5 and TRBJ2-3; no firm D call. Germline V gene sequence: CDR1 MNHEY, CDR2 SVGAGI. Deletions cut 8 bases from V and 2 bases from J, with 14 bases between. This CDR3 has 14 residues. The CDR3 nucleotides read TGTGCCAGCCGAGCAGGCATCTCCACAGATACGCAGTATTTT. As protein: CASRAGISTDTQYF.

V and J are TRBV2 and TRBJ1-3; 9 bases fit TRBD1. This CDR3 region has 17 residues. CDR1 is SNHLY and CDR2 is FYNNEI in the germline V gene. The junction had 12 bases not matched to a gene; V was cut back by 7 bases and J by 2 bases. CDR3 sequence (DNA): TGTGCCAGCATGTCCGCCATGGGACAGGGTGCTGGAAACACCATATATTTT. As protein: CASMSAMGQGAGNTIYF.

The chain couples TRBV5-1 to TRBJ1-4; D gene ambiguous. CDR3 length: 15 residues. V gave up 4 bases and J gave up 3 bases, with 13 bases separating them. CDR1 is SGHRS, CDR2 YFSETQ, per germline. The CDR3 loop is CASSLQAQSNEKLFF. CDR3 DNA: TGCGCCAGCAGCCTGCAGGCTCAGTCTAATGAAAAACTGTTTTTT.

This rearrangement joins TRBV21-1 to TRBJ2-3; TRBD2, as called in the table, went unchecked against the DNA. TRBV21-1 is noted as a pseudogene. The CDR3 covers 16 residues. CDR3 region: CASSKLAGVRTDTQYF. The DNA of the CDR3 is TGTGCCAGCAGCAAATTAGCGGGAGTACGCACAGATACGCAGTATTTT.

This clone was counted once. Here the CDR3 reads CAISDPGEGSEQYF. The CDR3, as DNA: TGTGCCATCAGTGACCCTGGAGAGGGATCCGAGCAGTACTTC. The rearrangement uses TRBV10-3 and TRBJ2-7, with D possibly being TRBD2 (5 bases). The CDR3 runs 14 residues. V was shortened by 3 bases and J by 6 bases, with 15 bases between the two germline ends. The germline V gene has CDR1 ENHRY and CDR2 SYGVKD.

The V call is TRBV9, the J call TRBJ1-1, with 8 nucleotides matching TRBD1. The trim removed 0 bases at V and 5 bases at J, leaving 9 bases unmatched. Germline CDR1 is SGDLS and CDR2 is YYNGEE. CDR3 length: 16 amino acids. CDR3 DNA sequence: TGTGCCAGCAGCGTAGAGCCAGGGGGCCGCGGGACTGAAGCTTTCTTT. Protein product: CASSVEPGGRGTEAFF.

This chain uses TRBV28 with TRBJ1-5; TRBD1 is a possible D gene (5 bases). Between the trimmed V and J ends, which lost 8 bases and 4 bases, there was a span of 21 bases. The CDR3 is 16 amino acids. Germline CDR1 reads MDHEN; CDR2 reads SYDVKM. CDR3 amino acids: CASQPQGALGNQPQHF. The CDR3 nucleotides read TGTGCCAGCCAACCCCAGGGCGCCTTAGGGAATCAGCCCCAGCATTTT. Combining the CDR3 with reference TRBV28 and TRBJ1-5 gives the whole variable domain DVKVTQSSRYLVKRTGEKVFLECVQDMDHENMFWYRQDPGLGLRLIYFSYDVKMKEKGDIPEGYSVSREKKERFSLILESASTNQTSMYLCASQPQGALGNQPQHFGDGTRLSIL.

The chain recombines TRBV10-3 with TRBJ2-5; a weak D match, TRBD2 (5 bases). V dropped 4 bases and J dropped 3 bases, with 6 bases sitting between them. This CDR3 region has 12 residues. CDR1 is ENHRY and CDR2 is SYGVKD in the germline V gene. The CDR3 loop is CAISAGKETQYF. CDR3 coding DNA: TGTGCCATCAGTGCGGGGAAAGAGACCCAGTACTTC.

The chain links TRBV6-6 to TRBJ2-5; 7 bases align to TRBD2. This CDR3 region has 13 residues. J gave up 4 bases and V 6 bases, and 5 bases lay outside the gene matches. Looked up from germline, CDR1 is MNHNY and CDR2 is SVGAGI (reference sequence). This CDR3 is CASSRTRGETQYF. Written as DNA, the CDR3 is TGTGCCAGCAGCCGGACTAGAGGAGAGACCCAGTACTTC.

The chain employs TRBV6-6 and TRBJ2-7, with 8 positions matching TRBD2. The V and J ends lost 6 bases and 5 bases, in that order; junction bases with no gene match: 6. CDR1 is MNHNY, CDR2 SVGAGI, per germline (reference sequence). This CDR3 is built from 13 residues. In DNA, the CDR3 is TGTGCCAGCAGGCCTAGCGGGTATCACGAGCAGTACTTC. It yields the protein CASRPSGYHEQYF.